This T cell receptor beta chain was captured in a study of high-grade serous ovarian cancer treatment subgroups. Study details: Each sample yielded on average about 7,000 unique TCR beta rearrangements from approximately 15,000 reads. Overall study results and limits: Higher neoantigen levels went with greater TCR clonal relatedness.

In the case of this clone: Its antigen is as yet unknown.

Tumor samples were taken before definitive surgery or chemotherapy. The assay was immunoSEQ multiplex PCR, and TCRdb's table has in-frame clones only and misses some. There are 2,500 to 4,000 clones in the sample; roughly 79% occur only once, and roughly 8.2% lies in the top ten. Looked up from germline, CDR1 is MNHNS and CDR2 is SASEGT. CDR3 length: 15 residues. The V segment lost 5 bases and the J segment 4 bases; nucleotides outside the gene matches: 6. The receptor was derived from a human donor with high-grade serous ovarian cancer. Sequences were obtained from tumor tissue. The chain joins TRBV6-1 to TRBJ2-7; 12 positions agree with TRBD2. In nucleotides, the CDR3 is TGTGCCAGCAGTACCACGACTAGCGGGAGTTACGAGCAGTACTTC. Amino acids: CASSTTTSGSYEQYF.